The T cell receptor beta chain under discussion was sequenced for a study of PD-1 blockade in classical Hodgkin lymphoma. Study-wide findings and caveats: Nivolumab starters within 1 year of ASCT were excluded.

The patients all showed relapse after autologous stem cell transplantation, while their brentuximab vedotin exposure varied. Deletions cut 3 bases from V and 4 bases from J, with 16 bases between. Germline CDR1 and CDR2: PRHDT and FYEKMQ (reference sequence). This CDR3 region has 16 residues. Libraries were prepared by immunoSEQ multiplex PCR; TCRdb keeps only in-frame clonotypes and omits some of them. The sample yields 90,000 to 120,000 clones, roughly nine tenths seen once. Notes on this clone: Its matching antigen is unknown.

Here the sequenced sample was peripheral blood mononuclear cells (PBMCs), taken before the second cycle of nivolumab. The chain has TRBV13 and TRBJ2-1, with D possibly matching TRBD2 (5 bases). This sequence was found in a human donor with classical Hodgkin lymphoma. CDR3 region: CASSFQWSAEYNEQFF. The CDR3 DNA follows: TGTGCCAGCAGCTTTCAGTGGTCAGCGGAGTACAATGAGCAGTTCTTC.